These 31 T cell receptor beta chains came from one sample sequenced in a study of blood T cells in healthy people across ages. Using a J-beta primer mix together with a sample-barcoded 5' primer, a second PCR was run for about 6 to 11 cycles. TCRdb processed the 5' RACE reads anew with MiXCR; each CDR3 protein has one entry. The table lists 710,000 or so distinct CDR3 sequences, about 20% of them singletons. Material: blood. The receptors here all came from a man between 65 and 85 years old in good health.

The chain carries TRBV5-1 and TRBJ2-7; TRBD2 agrees at 9 bases. The CDR3 runs to 15 residues. Germline CDR1 is SGHRS and CDR2 is YFSETQ. V lost 3 bases to trimming and J lost 3 bases; unmatched junction nucleotides: 7. In DNA form, the CDR3 reads TGCGCCAGCAGCTCCCCGGGGACTAGCATCTACGAGCAGTACTTC. Translating it yields CASSSPGTSIYEQYF.

The CDR3 here is CASSYAGDHQPQHF. In DNA, the CDR3 is TGTGCCAGCAGTTATGCGGGGGATCATCAGCCCCAGCATTTT. The rearrangement uses TRBV6-2 or TRBV6-3 and TRBJ1-5; TRBD1 is a possible D gene (5 bases). The V gene lost 3 bases and the J gene lost 5 bases, with 11 bases spanning the gap. CDR1 and CDR2 (germline): MNHEY, SVGEGT. The CDR3 covers 14 residues.

This clonotype was seen a handful of times. The rearrangement links TRBV6-2 or TRBV6-3 to TRBJ2-2, with D perhaps matching TRBD2 (6 bases). Germline-derived CDR1 and CDR2 are MNHEY and SVGEGT. The CDR3 consists of 14 residues. V was cut by 2 bases and J by 6 bases, with 10 bases left in between. The CDR3 sequence: CASSYVAGPGELFF. The CDR3 bases are TGTGCCAGCAGTTACGTCGCGGGGCCCGGGGAGCTGTTTTTT.

The chain joins TRBV7-8 to TRBJ2-1; TRBD2 matches 10 bases. This CDR3 spans 19 amino acids. The germline V gene encodes CDR1 SGHVS and CDR2 FQNEAQ. V was clipped by 2 bases and J by 0 bases; unmatched bases: 10. The CDR3 DNA follows: TGTGCCAGCAGCTTATATCCCCTAGCGGGAGTGAGCTCCTACAATGAGCAGTTCTTC. Translated: CASSLYPLAGVSSYNEQFF. Full variable domain (missing parts from reference TRBV7-8 and TRBJ2-1): GAGVSQSPRYKVAKRGQDVALRCDPISGHVSLFWYQQALGQGPEFLTYFQNEAQLDKSGLPSDRFFAERPEGSVSTLKIQRTQQEDSAVYLCASSLYPLAGVSSYNEQFFGPGTRLTVL.

This clonotype appeared a few times. The chain couples TRBV20-1 to TRBJ2-2, with 7 bases lining up with TRBD1. Per germline, CDR1 DFQATT and CDR2 SNEGSKA (reference sequence). The V gene end was trimmed by 0 bases and the J gene end by 5 bases; junction bases not matched to a gene: 12. The CDR3 is made up of 17 amino acids. This chain's CDR3 is CSARDFSNRGGTGELFF. The CDR3 nucleotides are TGCAGTGCTAGAGACTTTTCAAACAGGGGTGGGACCGGGGAGCTGTTTTTT.

The rearrangement uses TRBV18 and TRBJ1-1, with 7 nucleotides matching TRBD1. The CDR3 covers 15 residues. Trimming at V came to 3 bases and at J to 6 bases, leaving 10 bases not matched to a gene. From germline, CDR1 is KGHSH and CDR2 LQKENI. The CDR3 DNA reads TGTGCCAGCTCACCCCGACAGGGTACAGTGGCTGAAGCTTTCTTT. This translates into CASSPRQGTVAEAFF.

The V call is TRBV5-6, the J call TRBJ2-1, with 9 bases lining up with TRBD1. CDR1 is SGHDT, CDR2 YYEEEE, per germline. Trimming cost V 4 bases and J 9 bases; bases outside gene matches: 8. The CDR3 has 14 residues. DNA for the CDR3: TGTGCCAGCAGCATGGGGACAGGGATGGGTGAGCAGTTCTTC. Translated: CASSMGTGMGEQFF.

This clonotype was observed a handful of times. This sequence joins TRBV3-1 and TRBJ1-4; the D is unclear. The V and J ends lost 3 bases and 11 bases respectively, with 16 bases between them. CDR1 LGHDT and CDR2 YNNKEL come from the germline V gene (reference sequence). CDR3 length: 14 residues. As DNA, the CDR3 is TGTGCCAGCAGCCACCCGGGCCCCGCGGCGAAACTGTTTTTT. The encoded protein is CASSHPGPAAKLFF.

The V call is TRBV5-1, the J call TRBJ1-1; D remains unclear. Trimming removed 0 bases at V and 7 bases at J, with 16 bases between. This CDR3 spans 15 amino acids. The germline CDR1 and CDR2 sequences are SGHRS and YFSETQ. The CDR3 DNA sequence: TGCGCCAGCAGCTTGGCCCCCGGAGAAGGCCGTGAAGCTTTCTTT. Translating gives CASSLAPGEGREAFF.

The chain uses TRBV4-1 and TRBJ1-2, with D hard to call. The V end was cut by 0 bases, the J end by 4 bases, with 15 bases between. The CDR3 loop spans 16 amino acids. The germline V gene has CDR1 MGHRA and CDR2 YSYEKL. The CDR3 spells CASSQEVSGDPYGYTF. The CDR3 nucleotides read TGCGCCAGCAGCCAAGAGGTTTCCGGGGATCCCTATGGCTACACCTTC.

The chain recombines TRBV10-3 with TRBJ1-2; no reliable D call. Germline CDR1 and CDR2: ENHRY and SYGVKD. The CDR3 consists of 13 residues. Deletions cut 7 bases from V and 3 bases from J, with 12 bases between. The CDR3: CAITDTGYYGYTF. For the CDR3, the DNA is TGTGCCATCACCGACACGGGTTACTATGGCTACACCTTC.

In this sample, this clonotype turned up a few times. The chain is built from TRBV9 and TRBJ1-2; no clear D gene. The germline V and J ends were trimmed by 2 bases and 1 base, with 6 bases remaining between them. CDR3 size: 13 residues. The germline V gene has CDR1 SGDLS and CDR2 YYNGEE. The CDR3 DNA sequence: TGTGCCAGCAGCGTTTTACTTAACTATGGCTACACCTTC. This encodes CASSVLLNYGYTF.

This chain connects TRBV6-6 to TRBJ2-1; maybe TRBD1 (5 bases). The germline V and J ends were trimmed by 2 bases and 1 base, with 9 bases remaining between them. Germline assignment: CDR1 MNHNY and CDR2 SVGAGI (reference sequence). CDR3 length: 15 amino acids. The CDR3 sequence is CASSYIGASYNEQFF. The CDR3 nucleotides read TGTGCCAGCAGTTACATAGGGGCGTCCTACAATGAGCAGTTCTTC.

The CDR3 loop is CASSPLGTGYGYTF. DNA of the CDR3: TGTGCCAGCAGCCCTCTTGGGACGGGTTATGGCTACACCTTC. The chain couples TRBV7-8 to TRBJ1-2, with a weak D call TRBD1 (5 bases). Germline CDR1 and CDR2: SGHVS and FQNEAQ. Trimming pared 5 bases from V and 5 bases from J, leaving 15 bases between. This CDR3 is built from 14 residues.

This clonotype was counted only a few times. The CDR3 reads CSARDLTGINQPQHF. The CDR3 region has the DNA TGCAGTGCTAGAGATCTAACAGGGATCAATCAGCCCCAGCATTTT. This chain uses TRBV20-1 with TRBJ1-5; TRBD1 might be the D (6 bases). The V and J ends lost 0 bases and 3 bases respectively, with 12 bases between them. This CDR3 has 15 amino acids. Germline values: CDR1 DFQATT, CDR2 SNEGSKA (reference sequence).

The rearrangement links TRBV20-1 to TRBJ2-5; no definite D call. V was shortened by 3 bases and J by 4 bases, with 12 bases between the two germline ends. The CDR3 has 13 amino acids. Germline V gene sequence: CDR1 DFQATT, CDR2 SNEGSKA (reference sequence). The CDR3 region is CSASSQEVETQYF. CDR3 coding DNA: TGCAGTGCTAGTTCTCAGGAAGTAGAGACCCAGTACTTC.

The V and J genes are TRBV4-2 and TRBJ1-2, with D perhaps TRBD1 (6 bases). The CDR3 runs 12 residues. Germline V lookup: CDR1 LGHNA, CDR2 YNFKEQ. Deletions cut 3 bases from V and 13 bases from J, with 15 bases between. The CDR3 sequence is CASSQLQGDRTF. The CDR3 DNA reads as TGTGCCAGCAGCCAGCTACAGGGTGATCGCACCTTC.

This clonotype was seen more than once but under ten times. The chain joins TRBV28 to TRBJ2-5; D remains unclear. CDR1 is MDHEN and CDR2 is SYDVKM in the germline V gene. The ends were cut back, 6 bases at V and 5 bases at J, with 13 bases in the middle. The CDR3 covers 13 residues. The CDR3 reads CASRNPFGETQYF. CDR3 DNA: TGTGCCAGCAGGAACCCCTTTGGGGAGACCCAGTACTTC.

The chain recombines TRBV29-1 with TRBJ2-2, with 9 nucleotides matching TRBD1. V shed 7 bases and J 7 bases; nucleotides not matched to a gene: 7. CDR1 and CDR2 (germline): SQVTM, ANQGSEA. This CDR3 has 13 amino acids. The CDR3 region has the DNA TGCAGCGCTCTCGGGACAGGGAACGGGGAGCTGTTTTTT. Protein: CSALGTGNGELFF.

The chain joins TRBV19 to TRBJ1-2; D remains ambiguous. The V and J ends lost 5 bases and 4 bases respectively, with 8 bases between them. In germline, CDR1 is LNHDA, CDR2 SQIVND (reference sequence). The CDR3 extends over 12 amino acids. The CDR3 spells CASSQLTYGYTF. The CDR3 DNA follows: TGTGCCAGTAGTCAGCTAACCTATGGCTACACCTTC.

V gene TRBV28 combines with J gene TRBJ1-6; D is unresolved. Between the trimmed V and J ends, which lost 4 bases and 9 bases, there was a span of 16 bases. The CDR3 runs 15 residues. Germline V gene data show CDR1 as MDHEN and CDR2 as SYDVKM. The CDR3 region is CASSSGGSVRSPLHF. The CDR3 bases are TGTGCCAGCAGTTCGGGAGGGTCTGTTCGTTCACCCCTCCACTTT. Drawing the rest from reference TRBV28 and TRBJ1-6, the complete variable domain is DVKVTQSSRYLVKRTGEKVFLECVQDMDHENMFWYRQDPGLGLRLIYFSYDVKMKEKGDIPEGYSVSREKKERFSLILESASTNQTSMYLCASSSGGSVRSPLHFGNGTRLTVT.

This clonotype was found a few times. V usage is TRBV12-3 or TRBV12-4 and J usage is TRBJ2-3, with 8 nucleotides matching TRBD2. Trimming at V came to 2 bases and at J to 4 bases, leaving 5 bases not matched to a gene. The CDR3 totals 15 residues. The CDR3 here is CASSLSSGGADTQYF. CDR3 nucleotide sequence: TGTGCCAGCAGTTTATCCAGCGGGGGTGCAGATACGCAGTATTTT.

This clonotype was counted ten times or more. The chain couples TRBV6-5 to TRBJ2-7, with D hard to call. Trimming stripped 5 bases from V and 2 bases from J, with 7 bases between. Germline values: CDR1 MNHEY, CDR2 SVGAGI. CDR3 length: 12 amino acids. CDR3 sequence (DNA): TGTGCCAGCAGTCCCTCACCCTACGAGCAGTACTTC. This gives the protein CASSPSPYEQYF.

The chain combines TRBV4-2 with TRBJ2-7, with 12 nucleotides matching TRBD2. CDR3 length equals 16 residues. Germline values: CDR1 LGHNA, CDR2 YNFKEQ. V lost 6 bases and J lost 4; bases outside the gene matches: 10. Here the CDR3 reads CASRQTQTSGGYEQYF. In DNA form, the CDR3 reads TGTGCCAGCAGACAAACCCAGACTAGCGGGGGTTACGAGCAGTACTTC.

At least ten counts were recorded for this clonotype. This sequence joins TRBV29-1 and TRBJ1-2; the match to TRBD1 covers 7 bases. V lost 6 bases to trimming and J lost 1 base; unmatched junction nucleotides: 8. The CDR3 runs 14 residues. The V gene's germline CDR1 is SQVTM and CDR2 ANQGSEA. Here the CDR3 reads CSVTLGQSNYGYTF. The CDR3 coding sequence is TGCAGCGTGACCTTGGGACAGAGTAACTATGGCTACACCTTC.

Only a few counts were recorded for this clonotype. The J gene is TRBJ1-1, the V gene TRBV28, with D possibly being TRBD1 (5 bases). Germline V lookup: CDR1 MDHEN, CDR2 SYDVKM. The CDR3 length is 14 residues. The V and J ends lost 6 bases and 2 bases respectively, with 13 bases between them. In nucleotides, the CDR3 is TGTGCCAGCAGACCTAATCAGGGAAACACTGAAGCTTTCTTT. Translating it yields CASRPNQGNTEAFF.

The chain joins TRBV20-1 to TRBJ2-1; maybe TRBD2 (6 bases). V was clipped by 0 bases and J by 3 bases, with 15 bases between them. CDR1 is DFQATT, CDR2 SNEGSKA, per germline (reference sequence). This CDR3 is 16 amino acids long. In DNA form, the CDR3 reads TGCAGTGCTAGAGATGGAGGGCAGGGTAACTACAATGAGCAGTTCTTC. Translating it yields CSARDGGQGNYNEQFF.

The CDR3 protein is CASSPGTGLVLTQYF. The CDR3 bases are TGTGCCAGCAGTCCCGGGACAGGCCTTGTGTTGACGCAGTATTTT. The V and J genes are TRBV6-6 and TRBJ2-3, with 8 bases lining up with TRBD1. The CDR3 covers 15 residues. CDR1 is MNHNY and CDR2 is SVGAGI in the germline V gene (reference sequence). Trimming took 5 bases from V and 9 from J; bases not matched to a gene: 13.

V is TRBV7-9 and J is TRBJ1-4; D is unresolved. V was pared by 5 bases and J by 0 bases, with 13 bases between. The germline CDR1 and CDR2 sequences are SEHNR and FQNEAQ (reference sequence). This CDR3 has 16 amino acids. This CDR3 is CASSLRRTATNEKLFF. Written as DNA, the CDR3 is TGTGCCAGCAGCCTTCGACGGACTGCAACTAATGAAAAACTGTTTTTT. The whole variable domain, filled in from reference TRBV7-9 and TRBJ1-4, reads DTGVSQNPRHKITKRGQNVTFRCDPISEHNRLYWYRQTLGQGPEFLTYFQNEAQLEKSRLLSDRFSAERPKGSFSTLEIQRTEQGDSAMYLCASSLRRTATNEKLFFGSGTQLSVL.

The CDR3 bases are TGCAGCGTTGAATTGGGAGCCGAGCAGTTCTTC. It specifies CSVELGAEQFF. The chain is built from TRBV29-1 and TRBJ2-1, with D maybe TRBD2 (5 bases). With 2 bases removed from V and 10 bases from J, the gap between germline ends came to 9 bases. The CDR3 is 11 residues long. Germline V lookup: CDR1 SQVTM, CDR2 ANQGSEA.

This clonotype has ten or more counts. The J gene is TRBJ2-1, the V gene TRBV7-8; D remains ambiguous. V was pared by 6 bases and J by 2 bases, with 11 bases between. The germline gives CDR1 SGHVS, CDR2 FQNEAQ. The CDR3 totals 14 residues. CDR3 coding DNA: TGTGCCAGCAGTAGGGAAAGAGCCTACAATGAGCAGTTCTTC. Its protein product is CASSRERAYNEQFF.